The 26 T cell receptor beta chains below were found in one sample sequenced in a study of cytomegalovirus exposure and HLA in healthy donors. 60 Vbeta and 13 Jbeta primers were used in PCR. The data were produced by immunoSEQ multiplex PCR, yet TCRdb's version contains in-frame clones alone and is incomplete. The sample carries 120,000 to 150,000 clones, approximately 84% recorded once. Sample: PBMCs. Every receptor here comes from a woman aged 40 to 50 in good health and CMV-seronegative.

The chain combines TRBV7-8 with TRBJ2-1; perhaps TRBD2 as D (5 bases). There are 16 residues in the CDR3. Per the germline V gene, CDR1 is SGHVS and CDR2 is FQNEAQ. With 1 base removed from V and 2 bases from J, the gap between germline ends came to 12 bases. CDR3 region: CASSLVRGKTYNEQFF. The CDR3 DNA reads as TGTGCCAGCAGCTTAGTTCGGGGAAAAACCTACAATGAGCAGTTCTTC.

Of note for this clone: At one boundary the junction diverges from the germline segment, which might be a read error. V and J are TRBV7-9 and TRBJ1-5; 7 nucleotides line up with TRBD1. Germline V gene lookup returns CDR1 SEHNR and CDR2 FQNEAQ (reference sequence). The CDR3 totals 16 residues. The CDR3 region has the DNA TGTTCCAGCAGCTCTTCCGGGACAGACCCCAATCAGCCCCAGCATTTT. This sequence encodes CSSSSSGTDPNQPQHF.

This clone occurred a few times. DNA for the CDR3: TGTGCTAGTGGCTACAGGTTGGAGCCGCCCGGCGGCTACACCTTC. Amino acid sequence: CASGYRLEPPGGYTF. V and J are TRBV12-5 and TRBJ1-2, with TRBD1 as a possible D gene (5 bases). CDR3 size: 15 residues. Germline V gene lookup returns CDR1 LGHNT and CDR2 FRNRAP. Trimming took 6 bases from V and 8 from J, leaving 22 bases between them.

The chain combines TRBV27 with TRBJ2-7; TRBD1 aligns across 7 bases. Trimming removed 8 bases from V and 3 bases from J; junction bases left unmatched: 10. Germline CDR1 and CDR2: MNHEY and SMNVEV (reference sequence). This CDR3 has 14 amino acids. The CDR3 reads CASGVPGQYYEQYF. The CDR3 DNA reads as TGTGCCAGCGGAGTTCCGGGACAGTACTACGAGCAGTACTTC.

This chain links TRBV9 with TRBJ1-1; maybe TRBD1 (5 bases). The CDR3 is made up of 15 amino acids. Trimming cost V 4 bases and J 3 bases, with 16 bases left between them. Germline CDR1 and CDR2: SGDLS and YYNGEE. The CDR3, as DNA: TGTGCCAGCAGCCCAACGCAGGGAAGGGACACTGAAGCTTTCTTT. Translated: CASSPTQGRDTEAFF. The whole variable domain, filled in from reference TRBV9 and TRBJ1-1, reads DSGVTQTPKHLITATGQRVTLRCSPRSGDLSVYWYQQSLDQGLQFLIQYYNGEERAKGNILERFSAQQFPDLHSELNLSSLELGDSALYFCASSPTQGRDTEAFFGQGTRLTVV.

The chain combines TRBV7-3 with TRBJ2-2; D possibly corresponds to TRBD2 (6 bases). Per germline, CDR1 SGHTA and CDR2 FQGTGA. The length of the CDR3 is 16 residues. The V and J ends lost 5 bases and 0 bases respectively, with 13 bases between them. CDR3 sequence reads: CASSAQLASNTGELFF. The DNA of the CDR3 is TGTGCCAGCAGCGCCCAGCTAGCGTCGAACACCGGGGAGCTGTTTTTT.

The CDR3 sequence is CASSSGGGYNEQFF. The CDR3 coding sequence is TGCGCCAGCAGCTCTGGGGGGGGGTACAATGAGCAGTTCTTC. The V call is TRBV4-1, the J call TRBJ2-1, with 7 nucleotides matching TRBD2. Per the germline V gene, CDR1 is MGHRA and CDR2 is YSYEKL. The CDR3 extends over 14 amino acids. The V gene end was trimmed by 5 bases and the J gene end by 4 bases; junction bases not matched to a gene: 5.

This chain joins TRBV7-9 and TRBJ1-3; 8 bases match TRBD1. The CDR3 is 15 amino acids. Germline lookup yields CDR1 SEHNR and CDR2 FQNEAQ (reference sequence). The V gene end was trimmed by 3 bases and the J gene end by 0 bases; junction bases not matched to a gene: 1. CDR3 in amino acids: CASSLGQVSGNTIYF. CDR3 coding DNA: TGTGCCAGCAGCTTGGGACAGGTCTCTGGAAACACCATATATTTT.

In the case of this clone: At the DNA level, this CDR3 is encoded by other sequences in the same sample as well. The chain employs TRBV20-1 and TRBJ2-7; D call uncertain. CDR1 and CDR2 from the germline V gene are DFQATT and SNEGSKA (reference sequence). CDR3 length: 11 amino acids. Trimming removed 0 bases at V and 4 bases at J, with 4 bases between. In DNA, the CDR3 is TGCAGTGCTAGAGAACTATACGAGCAGTACTTC. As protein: CSARELYEQYF.

The CDR3 DNA follows: TGTGCCAGCAGCTTAGACAGAAGCTACGAGCAGTACTTC. Translated: CASSLDRSYEQYF. The chain has TRBV7-2 and TRBJ2-7; the D is unclear. With 1 base removed from V and 3 bases from J, the gap between germline ends came to 7 bases. Germline lookup yields CDR1 SGHTA and CDR2 FQGNSA. The CDR3 length is 13 residues.

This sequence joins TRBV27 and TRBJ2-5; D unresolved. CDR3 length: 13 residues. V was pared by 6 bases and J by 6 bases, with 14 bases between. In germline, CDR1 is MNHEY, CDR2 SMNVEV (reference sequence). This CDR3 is CASRRTASQTQYF. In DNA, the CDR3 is TGTGCCAGCAGGAGAACAGCATCTCAGACCCAGTACTTC.

The CDR3 DNA reads TGTGCCAGCTCACCGGTGACTAGCGGGAAAGAGACCCAGTACTTC. This sequence encodes CASSPVTSGKETQYF. The chain joins TRBV18 to TRBJ2-5; 11 bases match TRBD2. Trimming took 3 bases from V and 3 from J; bases not matched to a gene: 3. Germline V gene lookup returns CDR1 KGHSH and CDR2 LQKENI. This CDR3 region has 15 residues.

The CDR3 DNA sequence: TGTGCCAGCAGCTCCCCCACCGGGACTAGCGGGAGGTGGTCCTACGAGCAGTACTTC. Residues: CASSSPTGTSGRWSYEQYF. The V gene is TRBV7-2, the J gene TRBJ2-7; 15 nucleotides line up with TRBD2. Looked up from germline, CDR1 is SGHTA and CDR2 is FQGNSA. The CDR3 has 19 residues. Trimming cost V 4 bases and J 1 base; bases outside gene matches: 11.

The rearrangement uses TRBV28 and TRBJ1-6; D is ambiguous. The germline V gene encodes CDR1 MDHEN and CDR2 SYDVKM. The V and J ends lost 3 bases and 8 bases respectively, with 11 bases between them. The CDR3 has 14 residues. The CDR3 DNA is TGTGCCAGCAGTTTTCGGGAGTATGATTCACCCCTCCACTTT. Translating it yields CASSFREYDSPLHF.

CDR3 sequence reads: CASSLATGRSYEQYF. The CDR3 DNA follows: TGTGCCAGCAGCTTGGCGACAGGGAGGTCCTACGAGCAGTACTTC. The gene calls are TRBV5-8 and TRBJ2-7; D is possibly TRBD1 (7 bases). The CDR3 extends over 15 amino acids. Germline CDR1 and CDR2: SGHTS and YDEGEE. V was pared by 0 bases and J by 1 base, with 11 bases between.

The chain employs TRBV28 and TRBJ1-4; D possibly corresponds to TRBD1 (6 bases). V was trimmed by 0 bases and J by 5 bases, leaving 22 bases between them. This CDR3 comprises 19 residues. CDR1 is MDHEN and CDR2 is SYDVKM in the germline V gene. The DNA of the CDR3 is TGTGCCAGCAGTTTATGGGTTTGGGACACCACGTTAGGGAATGAAAAACTGTTTTTT. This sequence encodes CASSLWVWDTTLGNEKLFF.

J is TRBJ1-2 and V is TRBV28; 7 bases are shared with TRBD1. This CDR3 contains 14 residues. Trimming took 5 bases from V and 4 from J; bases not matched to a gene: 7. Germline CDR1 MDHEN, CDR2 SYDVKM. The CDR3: CASSRQGPTYGYTF. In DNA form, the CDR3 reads TGTGCCAGCAGTCGACAGGGACCGACCTATGGCTACACCTTC.

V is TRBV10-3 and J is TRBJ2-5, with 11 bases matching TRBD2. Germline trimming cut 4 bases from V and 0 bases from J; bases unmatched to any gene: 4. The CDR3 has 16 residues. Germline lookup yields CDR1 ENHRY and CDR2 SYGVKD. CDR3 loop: CAISGGTSGHQETQYF. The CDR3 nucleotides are TGTGCCATCAGTGGCGGGACTAGCGGACACCAAGAGACCCAGTACTTC.

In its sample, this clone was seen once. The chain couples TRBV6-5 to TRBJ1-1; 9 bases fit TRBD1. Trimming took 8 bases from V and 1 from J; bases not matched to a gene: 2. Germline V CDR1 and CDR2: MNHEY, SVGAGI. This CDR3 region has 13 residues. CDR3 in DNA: TGTGCCAGCGGGGACAGGGCGAACACTGAAGCTTTCTTT. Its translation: CASGDRANTEAFF.

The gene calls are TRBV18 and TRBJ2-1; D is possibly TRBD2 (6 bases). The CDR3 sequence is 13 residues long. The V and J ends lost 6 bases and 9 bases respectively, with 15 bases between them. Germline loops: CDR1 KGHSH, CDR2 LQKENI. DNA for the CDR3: TGTGCCAGCTCCCCCAACGCGGGAAGTGAGCAGTTCTTC. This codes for CASSPNAGSEQFF.

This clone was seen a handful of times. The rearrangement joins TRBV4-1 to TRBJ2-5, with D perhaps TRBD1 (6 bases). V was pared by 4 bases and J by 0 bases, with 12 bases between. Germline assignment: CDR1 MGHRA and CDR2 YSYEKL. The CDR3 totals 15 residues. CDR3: CASSLIQGYQETQYF. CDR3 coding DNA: TGCGCCAGCAGCCTAATACAGGGATACCAAGAGACCCAGTACTTC.

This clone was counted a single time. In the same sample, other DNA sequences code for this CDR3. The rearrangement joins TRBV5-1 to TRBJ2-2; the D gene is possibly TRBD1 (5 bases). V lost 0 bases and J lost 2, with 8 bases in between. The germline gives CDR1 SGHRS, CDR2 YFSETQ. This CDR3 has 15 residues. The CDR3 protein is CASSLVQGNTGELFF. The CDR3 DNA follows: TGCGCCAGCAGCTTGGTTCAGGGAAACACCGGGGAGCTGTTTTTT.

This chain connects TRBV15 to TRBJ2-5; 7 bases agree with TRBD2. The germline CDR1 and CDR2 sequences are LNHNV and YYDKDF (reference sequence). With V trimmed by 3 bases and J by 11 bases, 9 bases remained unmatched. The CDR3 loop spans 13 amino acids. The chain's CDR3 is CATSRGGGSGQYF. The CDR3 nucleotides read TGTGCCACCAGCAGGGGGGGAGGGTCGGGGCAGTACTTC.

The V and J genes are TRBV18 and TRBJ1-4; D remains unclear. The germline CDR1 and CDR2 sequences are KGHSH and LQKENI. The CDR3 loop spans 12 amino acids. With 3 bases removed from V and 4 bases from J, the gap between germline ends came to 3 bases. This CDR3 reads CASSPYNEKLFF. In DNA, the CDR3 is TGTGCCAGCTCACCGTATAATGAAAAACTGTTTTTT. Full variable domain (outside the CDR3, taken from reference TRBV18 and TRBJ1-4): NAGVMQNPRHLVRRRGQEARLRCSPMKGHSHVYWYRQLPEEGLKFMVYLQKENIIDESGMPKERFSAEFPKEGPSILRIQQVVRGDSAAYFCASSPYNEKLFFGSGTQLSVL.

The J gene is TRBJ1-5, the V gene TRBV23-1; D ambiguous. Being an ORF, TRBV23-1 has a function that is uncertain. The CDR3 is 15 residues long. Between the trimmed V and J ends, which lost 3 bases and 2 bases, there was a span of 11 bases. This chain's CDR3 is CASSHSLSGNQPQHF. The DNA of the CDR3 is TGCGCCAGCAGTCATTCCCTGTCAGGCAATCAGCCCCAGCATTTT.

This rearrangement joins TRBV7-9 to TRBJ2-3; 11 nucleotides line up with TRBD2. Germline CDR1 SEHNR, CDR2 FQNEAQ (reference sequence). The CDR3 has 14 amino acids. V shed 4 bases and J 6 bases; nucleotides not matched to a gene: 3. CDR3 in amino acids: CASSYSGRADTQYF. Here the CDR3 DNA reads TGTGCCAGCAGCTATAGCGGGAGGGCGGATACGCAGTATTTT.